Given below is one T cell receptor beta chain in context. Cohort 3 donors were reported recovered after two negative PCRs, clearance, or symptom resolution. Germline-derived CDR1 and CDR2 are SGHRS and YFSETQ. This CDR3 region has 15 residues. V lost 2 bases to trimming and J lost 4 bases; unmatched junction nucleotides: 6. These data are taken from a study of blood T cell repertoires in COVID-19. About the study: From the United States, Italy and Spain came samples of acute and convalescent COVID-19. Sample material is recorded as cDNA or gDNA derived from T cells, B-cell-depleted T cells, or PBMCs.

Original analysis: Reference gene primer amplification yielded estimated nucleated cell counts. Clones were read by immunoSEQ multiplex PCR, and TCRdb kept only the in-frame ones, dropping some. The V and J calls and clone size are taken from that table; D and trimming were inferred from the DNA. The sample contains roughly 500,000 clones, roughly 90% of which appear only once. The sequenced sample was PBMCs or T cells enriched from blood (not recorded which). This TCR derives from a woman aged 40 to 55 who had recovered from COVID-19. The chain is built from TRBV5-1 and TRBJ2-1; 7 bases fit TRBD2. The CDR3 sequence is CASSFGGSSYNEQFF. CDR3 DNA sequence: TGCGCCAGCAGCTTTGGCGGGAGTTCTTACAATGAGCAGTTCTTC. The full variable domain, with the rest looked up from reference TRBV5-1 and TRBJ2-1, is KAGVTQTPRYLIKTRGQQVTLSCSPISGHRSVSWYQQTPGQGLQFLFEYFSETQRNKGNFPGRFSGRQFSNSRSEMNVSTLELGDSALYLCASSFGGSSYNEQFFGPGTRLTVL.